One sample yielded the 3 T cell receptor beta chains listed below, sequenced in a study of somatic mutations in cytotoxic T cells in rheumatoid arthritis. Only in-frame clones appear in the TCRdb table, and some are missing; sequencing was by immunoSEQ multiplex PCR. The table includes under 15,000 clones, approximately 73% detected once. Sequencing used CD8+ T cells sorted from blood. These receptors came from a middle-aged woman in good health.

The chain links TRBV4-2 to TRBJ2-5; TRBD2 aligns across 15 bases. Losses at the gene ends were 3 bases for V and 4 bases for J; bases not matched to a gene: 6. From germline, CDR1 is LGHNA and CDR2 YNFKEQ. This CDR3 is 17 amino acids long. DNA of the CDR3: TGTGCCAGCAGCCATGGACTAGCGGGAGGGGAGAGAGAGACCCAGTACTTC. It encodes CASSHGLAGGERETQYF.

The chain couples TRBV27 to TRBJ2-5, with 8 nucleotides matching TRBD1. The CDR3 runs to 16 residues. Germline lookup yields CDR1 MNHEY and CDR2 SMNVEV (reference sequence). The V gene end was trimmed by 6 bases and the J gene end by 2 bases; junction bases not matched to a gene: 11. CDR3 sequence: CASSVQQGGGQETQYF. The CDR3 nucleotides read TGTGCCAGCAGCGTCCAACAGGGGGGAGGACAAGAGACCCAGTACTTC.

This chain connects TRBV5-1 to TRBJ2-5; D unclear. Germline V gives CDR1 SGHRS, CDR2 YFSETQ. CDR3 length equals 12 residues. Trimming took 0 bases from V and 4 from J, leaving 4 bases between them. CDR3 amino acids: CASSLGLETQYF. In DNA form, the CDR3 reads TGCGCCAGCAGCTTGGGGCTAGAGACCCAGTACTTC.